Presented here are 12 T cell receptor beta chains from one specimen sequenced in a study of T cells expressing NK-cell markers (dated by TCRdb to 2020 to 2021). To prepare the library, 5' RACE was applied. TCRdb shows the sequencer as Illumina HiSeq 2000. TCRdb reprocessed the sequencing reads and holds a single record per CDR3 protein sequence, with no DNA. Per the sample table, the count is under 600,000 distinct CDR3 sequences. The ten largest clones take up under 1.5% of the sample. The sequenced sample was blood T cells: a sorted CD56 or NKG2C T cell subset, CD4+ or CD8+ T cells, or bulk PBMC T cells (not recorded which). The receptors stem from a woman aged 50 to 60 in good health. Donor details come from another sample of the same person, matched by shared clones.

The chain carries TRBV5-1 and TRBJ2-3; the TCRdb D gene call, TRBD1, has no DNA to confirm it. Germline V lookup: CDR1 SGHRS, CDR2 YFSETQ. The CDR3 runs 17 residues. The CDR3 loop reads CASSLIATGGSSDTQYF.

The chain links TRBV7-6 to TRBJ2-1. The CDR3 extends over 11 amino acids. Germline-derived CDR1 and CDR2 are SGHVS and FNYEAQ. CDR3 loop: CASSPTFEQFF.

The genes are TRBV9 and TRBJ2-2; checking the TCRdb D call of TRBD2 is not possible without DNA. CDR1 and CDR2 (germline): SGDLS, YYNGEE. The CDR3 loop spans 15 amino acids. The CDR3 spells CASSVDGRAFGELFF.

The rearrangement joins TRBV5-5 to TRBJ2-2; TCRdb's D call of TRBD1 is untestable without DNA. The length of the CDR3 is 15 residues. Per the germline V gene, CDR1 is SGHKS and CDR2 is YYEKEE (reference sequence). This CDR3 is CASSLITGRPGELFF.

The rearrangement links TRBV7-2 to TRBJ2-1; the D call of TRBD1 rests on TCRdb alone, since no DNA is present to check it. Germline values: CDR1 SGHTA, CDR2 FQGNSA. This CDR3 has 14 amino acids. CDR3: CASSRGGGSNEQFF.

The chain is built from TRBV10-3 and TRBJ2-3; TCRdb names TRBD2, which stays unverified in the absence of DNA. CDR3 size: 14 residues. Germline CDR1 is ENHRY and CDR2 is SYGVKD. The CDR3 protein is CAISGLASTDTQYF.

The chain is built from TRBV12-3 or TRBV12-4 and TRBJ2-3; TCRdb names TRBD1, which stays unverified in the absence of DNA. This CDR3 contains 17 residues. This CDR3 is CASSSTGPAGGTDTQYF.

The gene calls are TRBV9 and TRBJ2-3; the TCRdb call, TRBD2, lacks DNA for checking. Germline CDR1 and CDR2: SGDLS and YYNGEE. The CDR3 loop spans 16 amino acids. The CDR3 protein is CASSPLTSGSTDTQYF.

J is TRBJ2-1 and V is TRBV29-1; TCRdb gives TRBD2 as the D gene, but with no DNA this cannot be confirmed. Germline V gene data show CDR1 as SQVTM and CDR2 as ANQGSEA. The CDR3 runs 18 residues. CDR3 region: CSGAGTSGSVLGYNEQFF.

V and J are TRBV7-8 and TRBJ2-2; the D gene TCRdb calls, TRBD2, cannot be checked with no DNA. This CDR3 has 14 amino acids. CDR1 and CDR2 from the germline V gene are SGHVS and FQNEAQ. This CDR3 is CASSALLGAGDVFF.

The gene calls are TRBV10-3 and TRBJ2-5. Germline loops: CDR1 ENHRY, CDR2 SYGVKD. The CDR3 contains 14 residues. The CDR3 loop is CAISESVLQETQYF.

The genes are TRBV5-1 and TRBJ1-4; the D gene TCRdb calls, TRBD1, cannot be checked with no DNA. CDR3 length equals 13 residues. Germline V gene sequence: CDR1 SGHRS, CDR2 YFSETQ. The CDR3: CASRTELNEKLFF.